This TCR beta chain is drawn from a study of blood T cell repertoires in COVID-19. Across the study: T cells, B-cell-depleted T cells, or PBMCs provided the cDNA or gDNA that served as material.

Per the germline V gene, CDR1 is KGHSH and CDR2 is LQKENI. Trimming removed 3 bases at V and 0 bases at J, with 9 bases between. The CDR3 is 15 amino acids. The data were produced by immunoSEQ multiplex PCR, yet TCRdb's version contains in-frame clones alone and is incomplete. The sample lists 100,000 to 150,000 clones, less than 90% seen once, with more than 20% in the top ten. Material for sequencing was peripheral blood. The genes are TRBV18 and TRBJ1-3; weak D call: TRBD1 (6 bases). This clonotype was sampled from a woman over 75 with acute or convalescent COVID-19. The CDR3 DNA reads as TGTGCCAGCTCACCGGGACACCACTCTGGAAACACCATATATTTT. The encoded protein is CASSPGHHSGNTIYF. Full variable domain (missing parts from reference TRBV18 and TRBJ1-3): NAGVMQNPRHLVRRRGQEARLRCSPMKGHSHVYWYRQLPEEGLKFMVYLQKENIIDESGMPKERFSAEFPKEGPSILRIQQVVRGDSAAYFCASSPGHHSGNTIYFGEGSWLTVV.